This section outlines one T cell receptor (beta chain) sequence together with its context. The antigen is unknown. Mouse gene names apply. The observed sequence ends 1 residue before the CDR3 terminus, with the missing tail filled in from the germline J gene. The sample's time point: mouse harvest day 14 after allogeneic transplant. The graft held 10^6 splenic CD5+ T cells and 10^7 T-cell-depleted bone marrow cells. This mouse GVHD model was MHC-mismatched B6 to BALB/c, profiled day 7 or 14. The data belong to a study of tissue T cells after allogeneic stem cell transplantation. Whole-study findings and limits: The study did not identify alloreactive or antigen-specific tissue TCRs, and some clones might be persisting host cells. Blood and spleen captured only part of the tissue TCR repertoire. Sampling depth was limited, and the cohort was small and clinically varied.

TCRdb keeps only in-frame clones here, not all; method: immunoSEQ multiplex PCR. Of around 3,900 clones listed, over 40% are singletons. Germline V gene lookup returns CDR1 SGHLS and CDR2 HYDKME. The CDR3 length is 13 residues. V lost 2 bases and J lost 6; bases outside the gene matches: 2. The chain recombines TRBV12-2 with TRBJ1-1; 10 nucleotides agree with TRBD1. Sequencing was done on a sample of lymph node tissue. The TCR comes from a female BALB/c mouse given C57BL/6 T cells with graft-versus-host disease after an allogeneic hematopoietic cell transplant. Incomplete CDR3 DNA: TGTGCCAGCTCTCCGGGACAGGGGCCAGAAGTCTTC. This gives the protein CASSPGQGPEVF. The whole CDR3 protein reads CASSPGQGPEVFF.